A few counts support the clone carrying this T cell receptor beta chain. No antigen is known for it. The record originates from a study of T cell repertoires in cytomegalovirus infection. General observations from the study: HLA-C-restricted, CMV-specific TCR beta clonotypes were dominant ex vivo.

TCRdb re-called the reads with MiXCR, one entry per CDR3 protein. The sample contains about 700,000 distinct CDR3 sequences, around 30% of which appear only once. CDR3 length: 17 residues. After removal of 5 bases from V and 3 bases from J, the junction contained 13 bases not matched to a gene. CDR1 is SGHNT and CDR2 is YENEEA in the germline V gene. The source was cultured PBMCs, collected from culture after CMV antigen stimulation. The source is a human donor in good health (CMV status not recorded). Some clones in this sample may be carry-over from other donors' samples. V gene TRBV11-3 combines with J gene TRBJ2-1; TRBD1 agrees at 7 bases. CDR3 in amino acids: CASSPSGDRERYNEQFF. In nucleotides, the CDR3 is TGTGCCAGCAGCCCTTCCGGCGACAGGGAACGCTACAATGAGCAGTTCTTC.